This TCR beta chain emerged from a study of a mutant IDH1 vaccine in newly diagnosed glioma. Study-wide context: Treated patients, averaging around 40 years, were 62.5% male and around 40% female. Visit V12 happened at week 35; visit V13 happened at week 47.

Profiling relied on immunoSEQ multiplex PCR, and the TCRdb table lists in-frame clones only, not all of them. The sample gives tens of thousands of clones, around 84% of which show up once; approximately 15% is in the top ten. In germline, CDR1 is SGHKS, CDR2 YYEKEE (reference sequence). Trimming removed 0 bases from V and 3 bases from J, with 10 bases in between. This CDR3 comprises 14 residues. The time point denotes: week 35, safety follow-up. In every dose of vaccine, 300 ug of mutant IDH1 20-mer peptide was given alongside topical imiquimod. On this clone: Its cognate antigen is unknown.

The V gene is TRBV5-5, the J gene TRBJ2-7, with D perhaps given as TRBD1 or TRBD2 (5 bases each). Sequencing was performed on PBMCs, taken from a glioma patient whose treatment included an IDH1 peptide vaccine. The TCR was taken from a young man with glioma. CDR3 region: CASSLAGALYEQYF. The CDR3 nucleotides are TGTGCCAGCAGCTTGGCCGGGGCCCTCTACGAGCAGTACTTC.